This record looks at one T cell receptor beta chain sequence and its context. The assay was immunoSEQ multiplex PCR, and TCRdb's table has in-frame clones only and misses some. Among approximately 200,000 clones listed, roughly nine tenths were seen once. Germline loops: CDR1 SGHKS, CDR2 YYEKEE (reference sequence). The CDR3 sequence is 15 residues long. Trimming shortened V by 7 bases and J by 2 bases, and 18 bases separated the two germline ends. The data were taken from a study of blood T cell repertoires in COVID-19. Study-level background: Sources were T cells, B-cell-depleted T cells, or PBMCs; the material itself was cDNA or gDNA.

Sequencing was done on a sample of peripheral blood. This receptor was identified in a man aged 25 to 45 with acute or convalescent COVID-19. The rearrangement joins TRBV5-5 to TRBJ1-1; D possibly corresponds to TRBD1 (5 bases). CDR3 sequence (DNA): TGTGCCAGCGCCACCGGCGGGGGGGTAAACACTGAAGCTTTCTTT. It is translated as CASATGGGVNTEAFF.